This section outlines one T cell receptor beta chain sequence together with its context. This receptor's antigen is unknown. Base qualities were left out, and no much larger clone turns up one base away. This sample was taken from a study of blood T cells in healthy people across ages (dated by TCRdb to between 2015 and 2017). For context, the study as a whole: In model experiments, roughly one uniquely barcoded TCR beta cDNA molecule per two T cells was captured by template switching. To track age-related changes in TCR beta repertoire diversity, the study relied on deep sequencing normalized with unique cDNA molecular identifiers. Donors were grouped into four age groups: young (average roughly 17 years), middle-aged (less than 40), aged (approximately 67) and long-lived (over 80). Donors of different ages were randomly distributed across sequencing lanes to avoid experimental bias. Using the same blood draw, the study looked at two additional independent replicas of 1 million unique cDNA reads for two donors, one aged 18 to 30 and the other aged 80 or older. What the work shows at the level of the full study, not this receptor alone: As age increased, observed TCR beta diversity per million T cells dropped in a roughly linear way, and a significant reduction was already evident by age 40. Observed TCR beta diversity correlated strongly with the percentage of naive T cells measured by flow cytometry. Bulk unsorted PBMC profiling prevented conclusive comparison of naive and antigen-experienced compartments. The long-lived group showed more naive CD4+ T cells, fewer expanded clones and increased TCR diversity than the aged group, suggesting age selection. Estimates of total diversity from one million sequenced T cells were regarded as lower bounds and underestimates. Because the CMV infection status of the donors was unknown, age-related changes in expanded clonotypes may potentially have been confounded.

Libraries were made using 5' RACE. Sequenced on an Illumina HiSeq 2500. A second PCR of about 6 to 12 cycles was performed with a sample-barcoded 5' primer and a J-beta primer mix. A unique molecular identifier was introduced onto each TCR beta cDNA molecule by a template-switch 5' adaptor carrying 12 random nucleotides. Each sample yielded at least 2.5 million CDR3-containing paired-end reads. All of the RNA was converted into first-strand cDNA using the Mint cDNA synthesis kit, with a TRBC-specific oligonucleotide serving as the primer. All cDNA was treated with uracil-DNA glycosylase and then went through a first 18-cycle PCR with the universal primers M1SS and BC2_uni_R. The authors' analysis ran thus. Normalization of each sample was performed by random selection of 1 million high-quality reads, each carrying a distinct molecular identifier. Reads with shared molecular identifiers were discarded instead of being binned into consensus sequences. MiTCR, with a Q25 quality threshold and the strictest error-elimination algorithm, was used for CDR3 identification, clonotype clustering and error correction. A nonparametric unseen species model using Euler transformation provided a lower-bound estimate of total TCR beta diversity. TCRdb reran the public reads through fastp at Q25 and MiXCR, keeping productive beta chains. Rows matching on CDR3 protein sequence are summarized as one entry with the most common DNA and genes. Here the V and J calls rest on TCRdb's processing, not on the authors' analysis. In all, the sample holds approximately 810,000 distinct CDR3 sequences, and under 40% of those were seen once. The ten largest clones capture 10% to 15% of the sample.

Systemically healthy Caucasian individuals from Russia, 35 to 50 in total and aged about 6 to 100 years, were included as donors. About 9.1 milliliters of peripheral blood were collected from each donor into EDTA-treated Vacutainer tubes. Ficoll-Paque density-gradient centrifugation was used to isolate PBMCs, with at least 7 million per sample. Trizol reagent was used to extract total RNA from the PBMCs, yielding at least 6 micrograms per sample. The percentages of naive CD45RAhigh/CD27high T cells were determined by flow cytometry on a PBMC aliquot from every donor. This TCR was recovered from a man younger than 30 in good health. The sequencing input was blood.

The DNA reads TGCAGTGGCAGTTGGCAGGGGGTCACAGATACGCAGTATTTT. Translated, it reads CSGSWQGVTDTQYF. The sequence is built from TRBV20-1 and TRBJ2-3; 7 bases in between match TRBD1. After removal of 7 bases from V and 2 bases from J, the junction retains 9 bases not matched to a gene. The CDR3 runs 14 residues from the cysteine to the phenylalanine. Only the CDR3 part of the read is kept: 42 bases, read in frame from the first base. For CDR1 and CDR2, the germline V gene (reference sequence) lists DFQATT and SNEGSKA.